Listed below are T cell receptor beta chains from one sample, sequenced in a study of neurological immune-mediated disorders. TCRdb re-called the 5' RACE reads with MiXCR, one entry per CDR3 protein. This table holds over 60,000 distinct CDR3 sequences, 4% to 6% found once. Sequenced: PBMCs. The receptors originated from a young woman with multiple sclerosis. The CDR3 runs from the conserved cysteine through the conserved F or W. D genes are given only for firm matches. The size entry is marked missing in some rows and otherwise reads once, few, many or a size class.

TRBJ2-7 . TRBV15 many TGTGCCACCAGATCGAAGGGGTCCGGCGAGCAGTACTTC CATRSKGSGEQYF
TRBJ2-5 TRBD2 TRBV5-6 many TGTGCCAGCAGCTTGACGGGGGGGCCGACGGAGACCCAGTACTTC CASSLTGGPTETQYF
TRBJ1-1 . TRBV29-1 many TGCAGCGTTCGAGGGACTGGGATGAACACTGAAGCTTTCTTT CSVRGTGMNTEAFF
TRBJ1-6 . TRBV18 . TGTGCCAGCTCACCTTCAGACTATAATTCACCCCTCCACTTT CASSPSDYNSPLHF
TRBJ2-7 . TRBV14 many TGTGCCAGCAGCCAAGGGCATGGGTACGAGCAGTACTTC CASSQGHGYEQYF
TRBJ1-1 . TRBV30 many TGTGCCTGGGACAGGAACATAGCGGGCACTGAAGCTTTCTTT CAWDRNIAGTEAFF
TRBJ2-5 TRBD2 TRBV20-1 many TGCAGTGCTGTTCCCTCCTTAGCGGGAGAGACCCAGTACTTC CSAVPSLAGETQYF
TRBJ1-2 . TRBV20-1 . TGCAGTGCTATCGAGGGGACTGGGGGGTATGGCTACACCTTC CSAIEGTGGYGYTF
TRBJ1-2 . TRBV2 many TGTGCCAGCAGTGCAGACCCGGGTGGCTATGGCTACACCTTC CASSADPGGYGYTF
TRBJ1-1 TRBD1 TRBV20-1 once TGCAGTGCTAGCGACAGGGCCTTTATGAACACTGAAGCTTTCTTT CSASDRAFMNTEAFF
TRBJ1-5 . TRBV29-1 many TGCAGCGTGGGGGCTCGCGATCAGCCCCAGCATTTT CSVGARDQPQHF
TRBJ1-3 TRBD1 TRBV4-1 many TGCGCCAGCAGCCAAGGCCCGATAGGGGGCTCTGGGATGGTGGGCTCTGGAAACACCATATATTTT CASSQGPIGGSGMVGSGNTIYF
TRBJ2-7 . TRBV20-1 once TGCAGTGCTACGGGAACTAGTGGGGCGACCGTGCTCGAGCAGTACTTC CSATGTSGATVLEQYF
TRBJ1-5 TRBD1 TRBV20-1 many TGCAGTGCAGACTCAGGGACAGGGGTAAAGGTTCAGCCCCAGCATTTT CSADSGTGVKVQPQHF
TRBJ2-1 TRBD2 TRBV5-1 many TGCGCCAGCAGCTTGACACAGCTGGCGGGAGGCATCAGTGAGCAGTTCTTC CASSLTQLAGGISEQFF
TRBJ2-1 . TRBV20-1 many TGCAGTGCTAGTCGGCTATACAATGAGCAGTTCTTC CSASRLYNEQFF
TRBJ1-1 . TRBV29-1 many TGCAGCGTCAAGCCATTTGACACTGAAGCTTTCTTT CSVKPFDTEAFF
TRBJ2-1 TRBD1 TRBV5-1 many TGCGCCAGCAGCTCGAGACAGGGGGGCTCCTACAATGAGCAGTTCTTC CASSSRQGGSYNEQFF
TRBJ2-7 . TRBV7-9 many TGTGCCAGCAGCTGGGACACGTCCTACGAGCAGTACTTC CASSWDTSYEQYF
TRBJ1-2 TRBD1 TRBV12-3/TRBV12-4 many TGTGCCAGCAGTTCCAACAGGGGGAGCTATGGCTACACCTTC CASSSNRGSYGYTF
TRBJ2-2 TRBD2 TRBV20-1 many TGCAGTGCTCTTAGCGGGAGCGCCACCGGGGAGCTGTTTTTT CSALSGSATGELFF
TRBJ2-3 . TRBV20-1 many TGCAGTGCTAGTAATGGGGGGGCAGCAGATACGCAGTATTTT CSASNGGAADTQYF
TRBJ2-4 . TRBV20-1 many TGCAGTGCTAGCTCCTGGGGGGCGGCCAAAAACATTCAGTACTTC CSASSWGAAKNIQYF
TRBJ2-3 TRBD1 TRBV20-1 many TGCAGTGCCGCCGGGACAGTTACGCAGTATTTT CSAAGTVTQYF
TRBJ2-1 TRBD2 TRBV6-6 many TGTGCCAGCAGCCCCAGCGGGGGGGGATACAATGAGCAGTTCTTC CASSPSGGGYNEQFF
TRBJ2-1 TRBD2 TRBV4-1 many TGCGCCAGCAGCCAAAGGAGAACTGCGGGGGGCCGCCTGGGCAATGAGCAGTTCTTC CASSQRRTAGGRLGNEQFF
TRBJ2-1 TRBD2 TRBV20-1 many TGCAGTGCTAGGGACTTTAGCGGGAGGGTCCCGTACAATGAGCAGTTCTTC CSARDFSGRVPYNEQFF
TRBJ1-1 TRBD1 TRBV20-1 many TGCAGTGCTGCCAGACAGGGAATCGCTGAAGCTTTCTTT CSAARQGIAEAFF
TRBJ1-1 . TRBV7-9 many TGTGCCAGCAGCCCCACAGCTAACACTGAAGCTTTCTTT CASSPTANTEAFF
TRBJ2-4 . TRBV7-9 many TGTGCCAGCAGCTTAGCGCTAGCTGAAATTCAGTACTTC CASSLALAEIQYF
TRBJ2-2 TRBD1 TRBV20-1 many TGCAGTGCTAGAAGGGCAGGGGGGAACACCGGGGAGCTGTTTTTT CSARRAGGNTGELFF
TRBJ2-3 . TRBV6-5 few TGTGCCAGCAAATCGAGCACAGATACGCAGTATTTT CASKSSTDTQYF
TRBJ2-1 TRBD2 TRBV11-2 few TGTGCCAGCAGCTCCACTACTACTAGCGGGACTCCCTTC CASSSTTTSGTPF
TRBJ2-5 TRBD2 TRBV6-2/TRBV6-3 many TGTGCCAGCAGTTACTCAACTAGCGGGAGTGAGACCCAGTACTTC CASSYSTSGSETQYF
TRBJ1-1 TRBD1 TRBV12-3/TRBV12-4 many TGTGCCAGCCTGGGGCCCGGGCAGGGGGCCTTCTTT CASLGPGQGAFF
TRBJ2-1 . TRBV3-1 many TGTGCCAGCAGCCAAGAATGGGGGACTCACAATGAGCAGTTCTTC CASSQEWGTHNEQFF
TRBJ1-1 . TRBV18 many TGTGCCAGCTCAGAAGCAAACACTGAAGCTTTCTTT CASSEANTEAFF
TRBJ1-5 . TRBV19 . TGTGCCAGTAGCGACAGCCAATTTGGTCAGCCCCAGCATTTT CASSDSQFGQPQHF
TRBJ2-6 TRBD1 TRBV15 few TGTGCCACCAGCAGAGGCTGGGGACAGGGCACGGGGGCCAAAGTCCTGACTTTC CATSRGWGQGTGAKVLTF
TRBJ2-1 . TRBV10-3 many TGTGCCAGTAAGGCCGGCACAGAGCAGTTCTTC CASKAGTEQFF
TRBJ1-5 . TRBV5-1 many TGCGCCAGCAGCCTGGGAACAGGGAGTTCCCAGCCCCAGCATTTT CASSLGTGSSQPQHF
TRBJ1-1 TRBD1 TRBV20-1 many TGCAGTGCTAGAGACCGGGACAGGGGTGGTGAAGCTTTCTTT CSARDRDRGGEAFF